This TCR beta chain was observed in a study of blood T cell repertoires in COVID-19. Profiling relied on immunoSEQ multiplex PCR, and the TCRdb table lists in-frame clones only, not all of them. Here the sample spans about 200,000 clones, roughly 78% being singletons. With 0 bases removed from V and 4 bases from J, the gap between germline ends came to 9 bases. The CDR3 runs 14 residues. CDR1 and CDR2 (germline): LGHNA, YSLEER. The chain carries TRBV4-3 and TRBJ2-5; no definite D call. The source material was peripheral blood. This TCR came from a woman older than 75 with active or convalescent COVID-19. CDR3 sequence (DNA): TGCGCCAGCAGCCAAGATCGGAGAGGAGAGACCCAGTACTTC. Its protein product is CASSQDRRGETQYF.